One sample yielded the 30 T cell receptor beta chains listed below, sequenced in a study of OX40 agonist ivuxolimab in advanced cancers. TCRdb keeps only in-frame clones here, not all; method: immunoSEQ multiplex PCR. The sample carries around 43,000 clones, approximately 88% recorded once. Sequenced material: CD4+ or CD8+ T cells sorted from blood, taken in a trial of the OX40 agonist ivuxolimab. The receptors originated from an adult with an advanced solid tumor such as melanoma, head and neck, liver or kidney cancer.

The CDR3 spells CASSSPGQGYNEQFF. The CDR3, as DNA: TGTGCCAGCAGCTCCCCGGGACAGGGCTACAATGAGCAGTTCTTC. The chain uses TRBV13 and TRBJ2-1, with 9 bases aligning to TRBD1. Germline V gives CDR1 PRHDT, CDR2 FYEKMQ (reference sequence). The CDR3 contains 15 residues. The J segment lost 3 bases and the V segment lost 4 bases, leaving 4 bases of the junction unmatched.

The chain has TRBV6-6 and TRBJ2-7, with D unclear. The CDR3 length is 14 residues. Germline lookup yields CDR1 MNHNY and CDR2 SVGAGI (reference sequence). Trimming shortened V by 4 bases and J by 3 bases, and 13 bases separated the two germline ends. CDR3 nucleotides: TGTGCCAGCAGTTGGACGTCGGGCCTCTACGAGCAGTACTTC. Translation: CASSWTSGLYEQYF.

The rearrangement uses TRBV9 and TRBJ1-1; TRBD1 might be the D (5 bases). The CDR3 runs 17 residues. V gave up 4 bases and J gave up 1 base, with 20 bases separating them. Germline CDR1 is SGDLS and CDR2 is YYNGEE. The CDR3 protein is CASSRTPGGAGNTEAFF. The CDR3 bases are TGTGCCAGCAGCCGAACTCCGGGAGGGGCGGGGAACACTGAAGCTTTCTTT.

CDR3 sequence: CASSSYGGAADTQYF. CDR3 in DNA: TGCGCCAGCAGCTCCTACGGGGGGGCCGCAGATACGCAGTATTTT. This sequence joins TRBV5-1 and TRBJ2-3, with 8 bases fitting TRBD2. The V and J ends lost 3 bases and 4 bases, in that order; junction bases with no gene match: 7. CDR1 and CDR2 from the germline V gene are SGHRS and YFSETQ. This CDR3 is 15 amino acids long.

This chain links TRBV5-1 with TRBJ2-5; D not resolved. Germline V CDR1 and CDR2: SGHRS, YFSETQ. The CDR3 length is 14 residues. V lost 4 bases, J lost 3 bases, and 13 bases lay in between. The CDR3 loop is CASSPEPAEETQYF. CDR3 in DNA: TGCGCCAGCAGCCCGGAGCCCGCGGAAGAGACCCAGTACTTC. The whole variable domain, filled in from reference TRBV5-1 and TRBJ2-5, reads KAGVTQTPRYLIKTRGQQVTLSCSPISGHRSVSWYQQTPGQGLQFLFEYFSETQRNKGNFPGRFSGRQFSNSRSEMNVSTLELGDSALYLCASSPEPAEETQYFGPGTRLLVL.

The J gene is TRBJ2-3, the V gene TRBV9; weak D call: TRBD2 (6 bases). This CDR3 comprises 15 residues. Trimming left V 0 bases short and J 3 bases short, with 11 bases between. Germline-derived CDR1 and CDR2 are SGDLS and YYNGEE. Here the CDR3 DNA reads TGTGCCAGCAGCGTAGCTGGAGGGTGGACAGATACGCAGTATTTT. Protein product: CASSVAGGWTDTQYF.

This sequence joins TRBV11-2 and TRBJ1-4, with D possibly being TRBD1 (5 bases). Germline CDR1 SGHAT, CDR2 FQNNGV. The ends were cut back, 5 bases at V and 0 bases at J, with 16 bases in the middle. The CDR3 has 17 amino acids. CDR3 in DNA: TGTGCCAGCAGCCCAAAGTGGGGGACTGCAACTAATGAAAAACTGTTTTTT. As protein: CASSPKWGTATNEKLFF.

The genes are TRBV25-1 and TRBJ1-4; maybe TRBD1 (5 bases). The V gene lost 5 bases and the J gene lost 7 bases, with 20 bases spanning the gap. CDR3 length: 16 residues. Germline V gene data show CDR1 as MGHDK and CDR2 as SYGVNS. CDR3 in amino acids: CASSQPLGTPPEKLFF. In DNA form, the CDR3 reads TGTGCCAGCAGTCAGCCGCTGGGGACCCCTCCTGAAAAACTGTTTTTT.

This clone was seen once. The V call is TRBV11-2, the J call TRBJ2-1; TRBD2 matches at 12 bases. There are 15 residues in the CDR3. The junction had 3 bases not matched to a gene; V was cut back by 5 bases and J by 4 bases. CDR1 is SGHAT and CDR2 is FQNNGV in the germline V gene. The CDR3 DNA follows: TGTGCCAGCAGCCCTAGCGGGGGGGCGTACAATGAGCAGTTCTTC. Residues: CASSPSGGAYNEQFF.

CDR3 in amino acids: CASSGPGQGLEQYF. In DNA form, the CDR3 reads TGTGCCAGCAGCGGACCCGGGCAAGGGCTCGAGCAGTACTTC. The rearrangement uses TRBV11-2 and TRBJ2-7; no clear D. Trimming left V 5 bases short and J 6 bases short, with 17 bases between. CDR3 size: 14 residues. Germline loops: CDR1 SGHAT, CDR2 FQNNGV.

V gene TRBV7-9 combines with J gene TRBJ1-1; D remains unclear. This CDR3 has 12 amino acids. The germline V gene has CDR1 SEHNR and CDR2 FQNEAQ (reference sequence). V gave up 3 bases and J gave up 10 bases, with 12 bases separating them. For the CDR3, the DNA is TGTGCCAGCAGCTTTCTACAAGGAAGAGCTTTCTTT. Its translation is CASSFLQGRAFF.

This clone was found once. The chain recombines TRBV2 with TRBJ2-3, with D tentatively TRBD1 or TRBD2 (5 bases each). V was clipped by 6 bases and J by 0 bases, with 16 bases between them. The CDR3 contains 16 residues. Per the germline V gene, CDR1 is SNHLY and CDR2 is FYNNEI. The CDR3 DNA follows: TGTGCCAGCAGCGACGTGGGGGACCTGAGCACAGATACGCAGTATTTT. Protein: CASSDVGDLSTDTQYF.

The genes are TRBV18 and TRBJ2-7, with D perhaps matching TRBD1 (6 bases). CDR1 KGHSH and CDR2 LQKENI come from the germline V gene. There are 18 residues in the CDR3. The V and J ends lost 1 base and 2 bases respectively, with 21 bases between them. Here the CDR3 reads CASSPRDTSHHTPYEQYF. CDR3 bases: TGTGCCAGCTCACCACGGGACACTTCCCACCATACCCCCTACGAGCAGTACTTC.

This clone was seen at least ten times. This chain joins TRBV5-1 and TRBJ2-7; TRBD1 matches 8 bases. The CDR3 is 15 amino acids. The V segment lost 4 bases and the J segment 3 bases; nucleotides outside the gene matches: 9. Germline loops: CDR1 SGHRS, CDR2 YFSETQ. The CDR3 is CASSGGDRRYYEQYF. In DNA, the CDR3 is TGCGCCAGCAGCGGAGGGGACAGGCGGTACTACGAGCAGTACTTC.

The V and J genes are TRBV10-2 and TRBJ2-1; D gene unclear. The CDR3 is 12 amino acids. V was trimmed by 5 bases and J by 5 bases, leaving 7 bases between them. Germline V gene data show CDR1 as WSHSY and CDR2 as SAAADI. The DNA for the CDR3 is TGCGCCAGCAGTCATGGCAACAATGAGCAGTTCTTC. Protein: CASSHGNNEQFF.

This clone was seen ten or more times. This chain connects TRBV6-1 to TRBJ1-5, with D tentatively TRBD1 (5 bases). Germline V lookup: CDR1 MNHNS, CDR2 SASEGT. The V end was cut by 3 bases, the J end by 6 bases, with 15 bases between. The CDR3 has 15 residues. CDR3 bases: TGTGCCAGCAGTGATGAGGGGCAGGGCGGTCAGCCCCAGCATTTT. Translated: CASSDEGQGGQPQHF.

V gene TRBV7-9 combines with J gene TRBJ2-3; TRBD2 aligns across 10 bases. Germline-derived CDR1 and CDR2 are SEHNR and FQNEAQ (reference sequence). The CDR3 has 17 amino acids. Trimming at V came to 5 bases and at J to 4 bases, leaving 12 bases not matched to a gene. CDR3 loop: CASSPSRISGRPDTQYF. The CDR3 nucleotides read TGTGCCAGCAGCCCGAGTAGGATTAGCGGGAGGCCAGATACGCAGTATTTT.

The J gene is TRBJ2-7, the V gene TRBV2; tentative D call: TRBD2 (5 bases). Germline values: CDR1 SNHLY, CDR2 FYNNEI. This CDR3 region has 13 residues. V lost 7 bases to trimming and J lost 7 bases, with 17 bases between them. The CDR3, as DNA: TGTGCCAGCACCTACCCAACTAGTCGAGAGCAGTACTTC. It translates to CASTYPTSREQYF.

This clone was found a few times. This chain connects TRBV21-1 to TRBJ2-2; the table calls TRBD1, which could not be checked here. TRBV21-1 is classified as a pseudogene. The CDR3 loop spans 16 amino acids. CDR3 sequence reads: CASFQSGGTFPGELFF. The CDR3 nucleotides read TGTGCCAGCTTTCAATCAGGGGGCACTTTTCCCGGGGAGCTGTTTTTT.

The CDR3: CASSQWTGRRQETQYF. CDR3 bases: TGTGCCAGCAGCCAATGGACAGGGAGAAGGCAAGAGACCCAGTACTTC. This chain joins TRBV7-2 and TRBJ2-5; the match to TRBD1 covers 8 bases. This CDR3 has 16 amino acids. Looked up from germline, CDR1 is SGHTA and CDR2 is FQGNSA. V shed 5 bases and J 2 bases; nucleotides not matched to a gene: 10.

This clone was picked up one time. The CDR3 DNA follows: TGTGCCAGCTGGGGAAACTCACCCCTCCACTTT. Protein: CASWGNSPLHF. The chain combines TRBV2 with TRBJ1-6; D not certain. V lost 8 bases and J 10 bases, leaving 9 bases between the germline ends. The CDR3 loop spans 11 amino acids. Per the germline V gene, CDR1 is SNHLY and CDR2 is FYNNEI.

V gene TRBV19 combines with J gene TRBJ2-3, with D tentatively TRBD2 (5 bases). CDR3 length equals 13 residues. Trimming removed 5 bases from V and 4 bases from J, with 10 bases in between. The germline CDR1 and CDR2 sequences are LNHDA and SQIVND (reference sequence). This chain's CDR3 is CASSVIASDTQYF. The DNA of the CDR3 is TGTGCCAGTAGTGTCATAGCGTCAGATACGCAGTATTTT.

V and J are TRBV6-6 and TRBJ2-1, with no clear D. Germline-derived CDR1 and CDR2 are MNHNY and SVGAGI (reference sequence). This CDR3 is built from 15 residues. Trimming cost V 6 bases and J 3 bases, with 15 bases left between them. The CDR3 coding sequence is TGTGCCAGCAGCCCATACACCGGCCTCTACAATGAGCAGTTCTTC. This gives the protein CASSPYTGLYNEQFF.

CDR3 region: CASSPPAGPRETQYF. The CDR3 DNA follows: TGTGCCAGCAGCCCTCCAGCGGGGCCTAGAGAGACCCAGTACTTC. This sequence joins TRBV7-9 and TRBJ2-5; 7 nucleotides agree with TRBD2. V shed 5 bases and J 4 bases; nucleotides not matched to a gene: 10. Germline V lookup: CDR1 SEHNR, CDR2 FQNEAQ (reference sequence). The CDR3 has 15 amino acids.

The V gene is TRBV6-5, the J gene TRBJ1-1, with TRBD1 as a possible D gene (6 bases). The CDR3 spans 14 residues. Germline V gene lookup returns CDR1 MNHEY and CDR2 SVGAGI. The V gene lost 7 bases and the J gene lost 2 bases, with 14 bases spanning the gap. The CDR3 region is CASTPQGTNTEAFF. CDR3 bases: TGTGCCAGCACTCCGCAGGGGACAAACACTGAAGCTTTCTTT.

The gene calls are TRBV5-1 and TRBJ2-1, with TRBD1 matching over 9 bases. This CDR3 has 12 residues. Germline trimming cut 4 bases from V and 15 bases from J; bases unmatched to any gene: 8. Germline CDR1 SGHRS, CDR2 YFSETQ. Here the CDR3 DNA reads TGCGCCAGCAGCCCCGAGGGGACAGGGCTGTTCTTC. Protein sequence: CASSPEGTGLFF.

A few counts support this clone. This specimen includes other DNA sequences encoding the same CDR3. The chain recombines TRBV7-9 with TRBJ1-5, with no clear D. Trimming shortened V by 1 base and J by 2 bases, and 0 bases separated the two germline ends. The germline gives CDR1 SEHNR, CDR2 FQNEAQ (reference sequence). The length of the CDR3 is 12 residues. CDR3 DNA sequence: TGTGCCAGCAGCTTAGGCAATCAGCCCCAGCATTTT. Protein sequence: CASSLGNQPQHF.

The chain links TRBV21-1 to TRBJ2-7; the table's D call TRBD1 went unverified against the DNA. TRBV21-1 is deemed a pseudogene. The CDR3 has 16 residues. The CDR3 nucleotides are TGTGCCAGCAGCAAAAAAGAGGACAGGGGGCGTCACGAGCAGTACTTC. As protein: CASSKKEDRGRHEQYF.

V is TRBV6-5 and J is TRBJ2-1; 9 bases match TRBD1. In germline, CDR1 is MNHEY, CDR2 SVGAGI. The CDR3 extends over 14 amino acids. V was clipped by 5 bases and J by 4 bases; unmatched bases: 3. CDR3 sequence reads: CASSPGTGYNEQFF. In DNA form, the CDR3 reads TGTGCCAGCAGTCCCGGGACAGGGTACAATGAGCAGTTCTTC.

This clone occurred a few times. CDR3 DNA: TGTGCCAGCAGTAATCTGGCCGGCGGAGATACGCAGTATTTT. Protein: CASSNLAGGDTQYF. V is TRBV6-5 and J is TRBJ2-3; D ambiguous. V was pared by 5 bases and J by 5 bases, with 14 bases between. Looked up from germline, CDR1 is MNHEY and CDR2 is SVGAGI. The CDR3 is made up of 14 amino acids.